This TCR beta chain originates from a study of shared clonotypes between healthy human individuals. There are a few counts of this clone. Its antigen is unidentified. Sorted-subset replicate PCRs used around 0.2 ug DNA, some 33,000 T cell genomes. Produced via immunoSEQ multiplex PCR; TCRdb's table is partial and in-frame only. This table holds fewer than 3 million clones, about 90% found once. Nashville, Tennessee was home to all donors, who were Caucasian adults. Study conclusions and caveats: Across subsets, estimated richness was generally greater for naive than for memory populations.

This CDR3 has 13 amino acids. V lost 6 bases and J 3 bases, leaving 11 bases between the germline ends. Germline V CDR1 and CDR2: MDHEN, SYDVKM. The TCR sequence derives from a man between 18 and 35 years old in good health. Some clones in this sample may be carry-over from other donors' samples. This chain links TRBV28 with TRBJ1-1; D gene unclear. Material for sequencing was naive CD4+ T cells from PBMCs. Subset given: CD45RA+ positively selected. CDR3 nucleotides: TGTGCCAGCAGGTTCACTCTGCACACTGAAGCTTTCTTT. It specifies CASRFTLHTEAFF.